This paragraph reports one TCR beta chain. The data belong to a study of blood T cell repertoires in COVID-19. Study summary: Acute-phase and convalescent COVID-19 samples originated in the United States, Italy and Spain. Sample material is recorded as cDNA or gDNA derived from T cells, B-cell-depleted T cells, or PBMCs.

CDR1 is SNHLY and CDR2 is FYNNEI in the germline V gene. With 7 bases clipped from V and 0 bases from J, the junction kept 13 bases outside the gene matches. The CDR3 has 19 amino acids. Seattle patients were enrolled while actively infected and followed longitudinally. In the original analysis: Estimation of nucleated cell counts was performed using reference gene primer amplification. Sequenced by immunoSEQ multiplex PCR; TCRdb stores in-frame clones only, minus some. Clone size and V and J calls were adopted from that table, with D and trimming inferred from the DNA. The data show about 250,000 clones, about 84% seen once.

The receptor comes from an elderly woman with COVID-19, enrolled during active disease. The chain joins TRBV2 to TRBJ2-1; 12 bases line up with TRBD2. Source material: peripheral blood. DNA of the CDR3: TGTGCCAGCATCAAACTAGCGGGGGGCCTCCAGAGCTCCTACAATGAGCAGTTCTTC. Translating gives CASIKLAGGLQSSYNEQFF.